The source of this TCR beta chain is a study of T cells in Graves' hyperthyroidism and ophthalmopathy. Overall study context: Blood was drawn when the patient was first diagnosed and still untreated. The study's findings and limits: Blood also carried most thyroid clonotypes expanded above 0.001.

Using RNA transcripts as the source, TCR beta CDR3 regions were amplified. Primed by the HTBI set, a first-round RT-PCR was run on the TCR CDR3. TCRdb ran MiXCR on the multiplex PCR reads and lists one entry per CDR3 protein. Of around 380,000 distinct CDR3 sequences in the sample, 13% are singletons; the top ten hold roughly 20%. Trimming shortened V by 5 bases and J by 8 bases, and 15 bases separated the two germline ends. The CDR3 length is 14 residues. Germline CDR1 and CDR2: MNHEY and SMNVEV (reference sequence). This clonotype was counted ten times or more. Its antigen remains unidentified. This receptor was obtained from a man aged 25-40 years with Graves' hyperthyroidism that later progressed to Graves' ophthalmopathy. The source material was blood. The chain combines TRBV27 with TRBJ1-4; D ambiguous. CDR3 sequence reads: CASSLRGGREKLFF. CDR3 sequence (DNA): TGTGCCAGCAGTCTCCGAGGAGGGAGAGAAAAACTGTTTTTT.